This T cell receptor beta chain was recovered during a study of CD8 T cells in Susac syndrome. TCR beta sequencing was performed on blood CD8+ and CD4+ T cells. The individuals used as controls were healthy donors who had been matched for both age and sex. The authors negatively isolated CD8+ and CD4+ T cells and FACS-enriched TEMRA cells. RNA, at about 0.45 to 1 ug, was reverse transcribed with random hexamers. TCRdb ran MiXCR on the immunoSEQ multiplex PCR reads and lists one entry per CDR3 protein. This sample yields 140,000 or so distinct CDR3 sequences, of which roughly 95% are seen a single time; nearly 0.085% belongs to the top ten. Germline trimming cut 1 base from V and 5 bases from J; bases unmatched to any gene: 2. This CDR3 is 12 amino acids long. CDR1 and CDR2 (germline): DFQATT, SNEGSKA (reference sequence).

What was sequenced was CD4+ T cells from PBMCs. The sequence derives from a human donor in good health. V gene TRBV20-1 combines with J gene TRBJ2-7; 7 bases align to TRBD1. The CDR3 nucleotides read TGCAGTGCTAGAGCCACAGGGGACGAGCAGTACTTC. It specifies CSARATGDEQYF.